These T cell receptor beta chains were read from a single sample in a study of blood T cells in healthy people across ages. One entry per CDR3 protein, called by TCRdb with MiXCR from the 5' RACE reads. The profile shows 1.5 million to 2 million distinct CDR3 sequences, approximately 30% of them singletons. The sequencing input was blood. The receptor source for this set is a woman in her twenties or thirties in good health. CDR3s leave out the opening cysteine and the closing phenylalanine or tryptophan.

TRBV2	TRBJ2-1	ASRFPQVFAGTYNEQF
TRBV20-1	TRBJ2-1	SAPGLDRYDEQF
TRBV25-1	TRBJ2-5	ASRETGTKTQY
TRBV12-3/TRBV12-4	TRBJ2-1	ASSYLRGGEQF
TRBV5-1	TRBJ2-1	ASSVGQGDNEQF
TRBV3-1	TRBJ2-1	ASSQVEAGGYPEQF
TRBV12-3/TRBV12-4	TRBJ2-1	ASSPRTSGHNEQF
TRBV29-1	TRBJ1-3	SVQGLFSGNTIY
TRBV20-1	TRBJ1-6	SARVGRGFKSPLH
TRBV3-1	TRBJ2-7	ANSHGRFSSYEQY
TRBV7-9	TRBJ2-3	ASSTTGGTQY
TRBV5-1	TRBJ1-4	ASQNGLGEKLF
TRBV18	TRBJ1-5	ASSPNRDNQPQH
TRBV5-1	TRBJ2-1	ASRLLAGGNNEQF
TRBV7-2	TRBJ2-5	ASSWSQQTQY
TRBV7-2	TRBJ2-7	TSSLGGTGTSAFYEQY
TRBV3-1	TRBJ2-1	ASSAFLASYNEQF
TRBV5-1	TRBJ2-6	ASSLGGAEANVLT
TRBV6-5	TRBJ2-7	ASSYGRWEWYEQY
TRBV4-1	TRBJ2-2	ASGRQGGSTGELF
TRBV9	TRBJ1-2	ASSPRGSRGFGGYT
TRBV28	TRBJ2-1	ASSPPAGVLHNEQF
TRBV7-9	TRBJ1-2	ASSFEGYGYT
TRBV12-3/TRBV12-4	TRBJ1-4	ASSSVGIGEKLF
TRBV7-3	TRBJ2-6	ASSFIRQHSGANVLT